The T cell receptor (beta chain) described here comes from a study of OX40 agonist ivuxolimab in advanced cancers. Study-wide background: The group had a mean age of around 60 years, ranged from 23 to 79, and was 82.7% male. Partial responses occurred in Three dose-escalation patients, one with hepatocellular carcinoma and two with cutaneous melanoma.

Profiling relied on immunoSEQ multiplex PCR, and the TCRdb table lists in-frame clones only, not all of them. Here the sample spans approximately 45,000 clones, approximately 90% being singletons. The V end lost 2 bases, the J end lost 0 bases, and 6 bases lay between the germline ends. The germline gives CDR1 MNHEY, CDR2 SVGAGI. The CDR3 totals 14 residues. In its sample, this clone was seen once. This sequence originates from an adult with an advanced solid tumor such as melanoma, head and neck, liver or kidney cancer. The gene calls are TRBV6-5 and TRBJ2-3; D assignment may be TRBD1 or TRBD2 (5 bases each). The sequencing here drew on CD4+ or CD8+ T cells sorted from blood, taken in a trial of the OX40 agonist ivuxolimab. CDR3 in DNA: TGTGCCAGCAGTTACGGGGGTAGCACAGATACGCAGTATTTT. Residues: CASSYGGSTDTQYF.